This T cell receptor beta chain is from a study of blood T cells in healthy people across ages. Study observations and caveats: Percentage of naive T cells showed a strong correlation with TCR beta diversity. The study found more naive CD4+ cells and higher diversity in long-lived than aged donors.

The second PCR ran roughly 6 to 11 cycles with a sample-barcoded 5' primer and J-beta primers. Every sample produced at least 2.5 million CDR3-containing paired-end reads. TCRdb reprocessed the 5' RACE reads with MiXCR, giving one entry per CDR3 protein. The sample has around 500,000 distinct CDR3 sequences; around 27% are singletons. A remark on this clonotype: Antigen: not known.

Germline CDR1 ENHRY, CDR2 SYGVKD. Deletions cut 6 bases from V and 4 bases from J, with 10 bases between. CDR3 size: 13 residues. These data also featured in a second study, about T cells of mothers and their children.

Material for sequencing was blood. The receptor comes from a boy between 2 and 10 years old in good health. This chain links TRBV10-3 with TRBJ1-3; D may be TRBD1 (5 bases). Here the CDR3 DNA reads TGTGCCATCAGCCGGGACGGAGGAAACACCATATATTTT. This codes for CAISRDGGNTIYF.